One sample yielded the 11 T cell receptor beta chains listed below, sequenced in a study of blood T cell repertoires in COVID-19. The method was immunoSEQ multiplex PCR; TCRdb's version includes in-frame clones alone and lacks a portion of them. The data contain 200,000 to 300,000 clones, about 91% of them seen just once; the ten biggest clones take up 2.5% to 3%. Sequences were obtained from peripheral blood. These receptors originate from a person under 35 with COVID-19, enrolled during active disease.

This chain uses TRBV6-6 with TRBJ1-6, with 8 bases that match TRBD1. Germline trimming cut 6 bases from V and 10 bases from J; bases unmatched to any gene: 8. Germline CDR1 is MNHNY and CDR2 is SVGAGI (reference sequence). CDR3 length equals 14 residues. CDR3 DNA: TGTGCCAGCAGCCCTACAGGGGGAGAATCACCCCTCCACTTT. It translates to CASSPTGGESPLHF.

The chain has TRBV10-3 and TRBJ1-2, with D tentatively TRBD1 (6 bases). V was cut by 0 bases and J by 4 bases, with 12 bases left in between. CDR3 length equals 15 residues. Germline V gene data show CDR1 as ENHRY and CDR2 as SYGVKD. CDR3 coding DNA: TGTGCCATCAGTGAGTCGCCGGACAGACCCTATGGCTACACCTTC. The encoded protein is CAISESPDRPYGYTF.

V gene TRBV6-5 combines with J gene TRBJ1-1, with D maybe TRBD1 (5 bases). V gave up 10 bases and J gave up 11 bases, with 20 bases separating them. The CDR3 consists of 12 residues. Germline V CDR1 and CDR2: MNHEY, SVGAGI. For the CDR3, the DNA is TGTGCCACCACAGGCAGAGATTACGAGGCTTTCTTT. Residues: CATTGRDYEAFF.

The gene calls are TRBV28 and TRBJ1-3; perhaps TRBD1 as D (5 bases). CDR3 length equals 16 residues. Germline V gives CDR1 MDHEN, CDR2 SYDVKM. The V gene lost 3 bases and the J gene lost 2 bases, with 14 bases spanning the gap. The CDR3 DNA follows: TGTGCCAGCAGTTTCCCGGACACGGACCCTGGAAACACCATATATTTT. Its protein product is CASSFPDTDPGNTIYF.

This sequence joins TRBV29-1 and TRBJ2-3, with 9 bases matching TRBD2. The CDR3 has 16 amino acids. The V gene's germline CDR1 is SQVTM and CDR2 ANQGSEA. V shed 2 bases, J shed 4 bases, and the junction held 10 bases outside the gene matches. The CDR3: CSVEKNPLAGSDTQYF. DNA for the CDR3: TGCAGCGTTGAAAAAAATCCTCTAGCGGGATCAGATACGCAGTATTTT.

The chain combines TRBV4-1 with TRBJ2-1, with D possibly matching TRBD1 (6 bases). CDR3 size: 15 residues. Trimming removed 1 base at V and 6 bases at J, with 13 bases between. From germline, CDR1 is MGHRA and CDR2 YSYEKL. In DNA form, the CDR3 reads TGCGCCAGCAGCCAAGCCCAGGGGATACGCAATGAGCAGTTCTTC. Translated, it gives CASSQAQGIRNEQFF.

The gene calls are TRBV5-1 and TRBJ1-3; TRBD1 might be the D (5 bases). The CDR3 is made up of 17 amino acids. Per the germline V gene, CDR1 is SGHRS and CDR2 is YFSETQ. V gave up 2 bases and J gave up 3 bases, with 18 bases separating them. Written as DNA, the CDR3 is TGCGCCAGCAGCTTAGTTCCCGGGGGAACGGTTGGAAACACCATATATTTT. Translated, it gives CASSLVPGGTVGNTIYF. Together with reference TRBV5-1 and TRBJ1-3, the CDR3 gives the full variable domain: KAGVTQTPRYLIKTRGQQVTLSCSPISGHRSVSWYQQTPGQGLQFLFEYFSETQRNKGNFPGRFSGRQFSNSRSEMNVSTLELGDSALYLCASSLVPGGTVGNTIYFGEGSWLTVV.

The gene calls are TRBV15 and TRBJ1-5; D may be TRBD1 (5 bases). CDR3 size: 16 residues. V dropped 3 bases and J dropped 2 bases, with 14 bases sitting between them. Germline CDR1 reads LNHNV; CDR2 reads YYDKDF (reference sequence). CDR3 coding DNA: TGTGCCACCAGCAGCCTCGGGGGGGTTCGCAATCAGCCCCAGCATTTT. Translating it yields CATSSLGGVRNQPQHF.

The rearrangement uses TRBV12-3 or TRBV12-4 and TRBJ2-7; D unresolved. V lost 8 bases to trimming and J lost 3 bases, with 14 bases between them. The CDR3 has 13 residues. CDR3 bases: TGTGCCAGCGGTCCGTCCAGTTTCTACGAGCAGTACTTC. Encoded protein: CASGPSSFYEQYF.

The rearrangement links TRBV24-1 to TRBJ2-5; 10 bases are a match to TRBD1. Germline assignment: CDR1 KGHDR and CDR2 SFDVKD. V trimming: 4 bases; J trimming: 0 bases; junction bases outside the gene matches: 4. There are 16 residues in the CDR3. This CDR3 is CATSDPDRGYQETQYF. Written as DNA, the CDR3 is TGTGCCACCAGTGACCCGGACAGGGGGTACCAAGAGACCCAGTACTTC.

The rearrangement uses TRBV30 and TRBJ1-2; D call uncertain. CDR1 and CDR2 from the germline V gene are GTSNPN and SVGIG (reference sequence). V lost 1 base, J lost 4 bases, and 13 bases lay in between. The CDR3 runs 14 residues. DNA of the CDR3: TGTGCCTGGAGTGGGGCTGTCTACGGCTATGGCTACACCTTC. It translates to CAWSGAVYGYGYTF.